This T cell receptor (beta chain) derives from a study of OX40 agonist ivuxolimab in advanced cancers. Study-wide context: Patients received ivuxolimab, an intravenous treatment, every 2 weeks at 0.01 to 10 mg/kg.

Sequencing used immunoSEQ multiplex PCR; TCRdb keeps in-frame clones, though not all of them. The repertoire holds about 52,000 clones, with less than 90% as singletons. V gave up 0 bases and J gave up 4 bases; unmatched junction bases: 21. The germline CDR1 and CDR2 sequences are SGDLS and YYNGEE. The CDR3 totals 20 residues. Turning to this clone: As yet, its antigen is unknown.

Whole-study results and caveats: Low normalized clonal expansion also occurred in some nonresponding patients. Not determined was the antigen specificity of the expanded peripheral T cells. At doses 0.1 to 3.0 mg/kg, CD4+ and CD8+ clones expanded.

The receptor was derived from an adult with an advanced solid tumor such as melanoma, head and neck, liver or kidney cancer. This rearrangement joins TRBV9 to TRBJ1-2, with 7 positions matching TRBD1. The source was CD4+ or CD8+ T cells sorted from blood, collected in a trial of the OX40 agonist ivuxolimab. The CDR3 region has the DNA TGTGCCAGCAGCGTAGATTGGGGAACCCTAGGAGGTGAGGGGGCCTATGGCTACACCTTC. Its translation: CASSVDWGTLGGEGAYGYTF.